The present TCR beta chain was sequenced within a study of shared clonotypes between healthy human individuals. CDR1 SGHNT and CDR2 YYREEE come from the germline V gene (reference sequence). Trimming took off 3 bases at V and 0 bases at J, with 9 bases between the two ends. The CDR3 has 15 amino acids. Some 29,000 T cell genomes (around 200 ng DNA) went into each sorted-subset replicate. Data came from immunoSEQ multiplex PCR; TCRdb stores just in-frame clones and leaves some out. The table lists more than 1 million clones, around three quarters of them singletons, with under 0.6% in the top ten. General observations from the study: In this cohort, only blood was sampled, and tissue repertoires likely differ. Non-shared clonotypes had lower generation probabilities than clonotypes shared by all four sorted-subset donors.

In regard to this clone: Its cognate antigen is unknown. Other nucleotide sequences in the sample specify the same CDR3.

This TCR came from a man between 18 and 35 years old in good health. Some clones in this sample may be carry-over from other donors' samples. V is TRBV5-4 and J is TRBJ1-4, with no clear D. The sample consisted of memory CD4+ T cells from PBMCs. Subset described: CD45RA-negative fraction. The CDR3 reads CASSSGGATNEKLFF. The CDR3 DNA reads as TGTGCCAGCAGCTCGGGCGGTGCAACTAATGAAAAACTGTTTTTT.